Below are 26 T cell receptor beta chains sequenced from a single sample in a study of blood T cell repertoires in COVID-19. Produced via immunoSEQ multiplex PCR; TCRdb's table is partial and in-frame only. The sample holds 400,000 to 550,000 clones; about 85% are singletons and the top ten take roughly 1.9%. Sample: PBMCs or T cells enriched from blood (not recorded which). Receptors were obtained from a woman in her late teens or twenties with acute COVID-19.

The J gene is TRBJ2-1, the V gene TRBV19; 12 nucleotides agree with TRBD2. The CDR3 runs to 16 residues. The germline V gene encodes CDR1 LNHDA and CDR2 SQIVND (reference sequence). With V trimmed by 3 bases and J by 6 bases, 6 bases remained unmatched. CDR3 residues: CASSMTSGRPGNEQFF. The CDR3 DNA follows: TGTGCCAGTAGTATGACTAGCGGGAGACCGGGCAATGAGCAGTTCTTC.

The chain employs TRBV7-9 and TRBJ2-7; D gene uncertain. Germline V gene data show CDR1 as SEHNR and CDR2 as FQNEAQ (reference sequence). Trimming pared 5 bases from V and 6 bases from J, leaving 14 bases between. CDR3 length: 13 residues. The DNA for the CDR3 is TGTGCCAGCAGCCCTGGTAAGAGTAGCGAGCAGTACTTC. Its translation is CASSPGKSSEQYF.

This sequence joins TRBV7-2 and TRBJ2-3; 9 nucleotides line up with TRBD2. V gave up 2 bases and J gave up 1 base; unmatched junction bases: 13. Germline loops: CDR1 SGHTA, CDR2 FQGNSA. The CDR3 covers 19 residues. The CDR3 is CASSLRGLAQGWGTDTQYF. The CDR3 DNA is TGTGCCAGCAGCTTACGTGGACTAGCGCAAGGATGGGGCACAGATACGCAGTATTTT.

Here the CDR3 reads CASSQVTGPRTDTQYF. CDR3 sequence (DNA): TGTGCCAGCTCACAGGTTACAGGGCCCCGCACAGATACGCAGTATTTT. This rearrangement joins TRBV18 to TRBJ2-3, with D tentatively TRBD1 (6 bases). CDR1 KGHSH and CDR2 LQKENI come from the germline V gene. Trimming shortened V by 4 bases and J by 1 base, and 15 bases separated the two germline ends. The CDR3 runs 16 residues.

The rearrangement uses TRBV12-5 and TRBJ1-5; D ambiguous. Germline V CDR1 and CDR2: LGHNT, FRNRAP. V was trimmed by 1 base and J by 7 bases, leaving 11 bases between them. The CDR3 spans 14 residues. DNA for the CDR3: TGTGCTAGTGGTTTGGCGGTAGTAGAGCAGCCCCAGCATTTT. Amino acid sequence: CASGLAVVEQPQHF. The whole variable domain, remainder taken from reference TRBV12-5 and TRBJ1-5, is DARVTQTPRHKVTEMGQEVTMRCQPILGHNTVFWYRQTMMQGLELLAYFRNRAPLDDSGMPKDRFSAEMPDATLATLKIQPSEPRDSAVYFCASGLAVVEQPQHFGDGTRLSIL.

This chain connects TRBV10-1 to TRBJ1-1, with 7 nucleotides matching TRBD1. Germline V CDR1 and CDR2: WNHNN, SYGVQD (reference sequence). The CDR3 totals 13 residues. V was pared by 8 bases and J by 1 base, with 4 bases of the junction left unmatched. CDR3 coding DNA: TGCGCCAGCCGAGGGGGCAAGAACACTGAAGCTTTCTTT. Amino acids: CASRGGKNTEAFF.

The J gene is TRBJ1-6, the V gene TRBV27; D remains ambiguous. Germline lookup yields CDR1 MNHEY and CDR2 SMNVEV (reference sequence). With 7 bases removed from V and 7 bases from J, the gap between germline ends came to 14 bases. The CDR3 totals 14 residues. The CDR3 spells CASNLGGSNSPLHF. The DNA for the CDR3 is TGTGCCAGCAACTTAGGAGGATCGAATTCACCCCTCCACTTT.

The V call is TRBV9, the J call TRBJ2-2; 10 positions match TRBD2. V lost 3 bases and J lost 5; bases outside the gene matches: 10. CDR1 is SGDLS and CDR2 is YYNGEE in the germline V gene. The CDR3 extends over 17 amino acids. The CDR3 DNA sequence: TGTGCCAGCAGCGCGGCTAGCGGGAGAAGAGGGACCGGGGAGCTGTTTTTT. This translates into CASSAASGRRGTGELFF.

The chain joins TRBV28 to TRBJ1-6; D is ambiguous. The CDR3 is 12 residues long. V dropped 6 bases and J dropped 4 bases, with 4 bases sitting between them. Germline CDR1 is MDHEN and CDR2 is SYDVKM. CDR3 sequence (DNA): TGTGCCAGCAGACAGTATAATTCACCCCTCCACTTT. Translated: CASRQYNSPLHF.

This chain connects TRBV9 to TRBJ2-7; D not certain. The CDR3 consists of 15 residues. Trimming removed 2 bases from V and 0 bases from J, with 12 bases in between. Germline V gene lookup returns CDR1 SGDLS and CDR2 YYNGEE. CDR3 residues: CASSVRDMSSYEQYF. CDR3 DNA: TGTGCCAGCAGCGTCAGAGACATGTCCTCCTACGAGCAGTACTTC.

The V call is TRBV7-2, the J call TRBJ1-3; possibly TRBD1 for D (6 bases). Germline assignment: CDR1 SGHTA and CDR2 FQGNSA. The V end was cut by 6 bases, the J end by 0 bases, with 9 bases between. CDR3 size: 14 residues. The CDR3 loop reads CASRLDSSGNTIYF. CDR3 sequence (DNA): TGTGCCAGCAGGTTGGACAGCTCTGGAAACACCATATATTTT.

This sequence joins TRBV6-5 and TRBJ2-7; D possibly corresponds to TRBD2 (7 bases). Trimming removed 3 bases from V and 5 bases from J, with 14 bases in between. The CDR3 is 14 residues long. In germline, CDR1 is MNHEY, CDR2 SVGAGI. In nucleotides, the CDR3 is TGTGCCAGCAGTTATCGCTGGGGGGGCCACGAGCAGTACTTC. This encodes CASSYRWGGHEQYF.

The chain uses TRBV19 and TRBJ1-3, with 12 bases fitting TRBD1. The V gene end was trimmed by 9 bases and the J gene end by 4 bases; junction bases not matched to a gene: 13. CDR3 size: 17 residues. From germline, CDR1 is LNHDA and CDR2 SQIVND (reference sequence). This chain's CDR3 is CASLSSPGQGAGNTIYF. The CDR3 DNA sequence: TGTGCCAGCCTGTCATCTCCGGGACAGGGGGCCGGAAACACCATATATTTT.

The chain combines TRBV10-1 with TRBJ2-7; D uncertain. Germline V gives CDR1 WNHNN, CDR2 SYGVQD (reference sequence). This CDR3 comprises 14 residues. Trimming took 4 bases from V and 2 from J, leaving 12 bases between them. CDR3 residues: CASSGGGRPYEQYF. CDR3 in DNA: TGCGCCAGCAGTGGAGGTGGCAGACCCTACGAGCAGTACTTC.

This clone showed up just a few times. This chain connects TRBV12-5 to TRBJ1-4; 8 nucleotides agree with TRBD1. CDR1 and CDR2 from the germline V gene are LGHNT and FRNRAP. CDR3 length equals 17 residues. Trimming at V came to 1 base and at J to 4 bases, leaving 8 bases not matched to a gene. CDR3 protein: CASGLGSTGGLNEKLFF. The CDR3 DNA follows: TGTGCTAGTGGTTTGGGATCCACAGGGGGACTTAATGAAAAACTGTTTTTT. Full variable domain (missing parts from reference TRBV12-5 and TRBJ1-4): DARVTQTPRHKVTEMGQEVTMRCQPILGHNTVFWYRQTMMQGLELLAYFRNRAPLDDSGMPKDRFSAEMPDATLATLKIQPSEPRDSAVYFCASGLGSTGGLNEKLFFGSGTQLSVL.

This chain connects TRBV11-2 to TRBJ2-1; TRBD2 agrees at 10 bases. CDR1 and CDR2 from the germline V gene are SGHAT and FQNNGV. J was trimmed by 7 bases and V by 2 bases; bases with no gene match: 5. This CDR3 spans 15 amino acids. DNA of the CDR3: TGTGCCAGCAGCTTACTAGCGGGAGTATCAAATGAGCAGTTCTTC. Translation: CASSLLAGVSNEQFF.

This clone showed up just a few times. V and J are TRBV19 and TRBJ2-7, with 9 bases fitting TRBD2. This CDR3 is 19 amino acids long. Germline V lookup: CDR1 LNHDA, CDR2 SQIVND (reference sequence). V lost 3 bases and J lost 2; bases outside the gene matches: 17. CDR3 nucleotides: TGTGCCAGTAGTATGGGTTCACGGATACATAGCGGGGGACCCTACGAGCAGTACTTC. Protein product: CASSMGSRIHSGGPYEQYF.

The V gene is TRBV5-6, the J gene TRBJ1-1; 7 bases match TRBD1. Unmatched junction bases numbered 11, after V lost 0 bases and J lost 0 bases. CDR1 SGHDT and CDR2 YYEEEE come from the germline V gene. This CDR3 spans 18 amino acids. The CDR3 region has the DNA TGTGCCAGCAGCTTGGTTAGACAGGGCTTCCCCGTGAACACTGAAGCTTTCTTT. It codes for CASSLVRQGFPVNTEAFF.

CDR3 protein: CASSPTWGGSYEQYF. The DNA for the CDR3 is TGTGCCAGCAGTCCCACGTGGGGGGGAAGCTACGAGCAGTACTTC. J is TRBJ2-7 and V is TRBV28, with 7 bases fitting TRBD2. Germline CDR1 reads MDHEN; CDR2 reads SYDVKM. The CDR3 is 15 residues long. J was trimmed by 3 bases and V by 5 bases; bases with no gene match: 10.

This CDR3 is CASSPQGQAASEQFF. The CDR3 DNA reads as TGTGCCAGCAGTCCACAGGGCCAGGCGGCCAGCGAGCAGTTCTTC. The chain employs TRBV6-4 and TRBJ2-1; D might be TRBD1 (6 bases). The CDR3 is 15 amino acids. CDR1 and CDR2 from the germline V gene are MRHNA and SNTAGT. Trimming took 5 bases from V and 10 from J, leaving 21 bases between them.

The V call is TRBV9, the J call TRBJ2-5; 7 bases align to TRBD2. The CDR3 extends over 16 amino acids. Losses at the gene ends were 3 bases for V and 0 bases for J; bases not matched to a gene: 8. Germline CDR1 is SGDLS and CDR2 is YYNGEE. The CDR3 DNA is TGTGCCAGCAGCGCCCCTAGCGGAGCGTACCAAGAGACCCAGTACTTC. The encoded protein is CASSAPSGAYQETQYF.

The chain's CDR3 is CASTDRDRVVFTNEKLFF. DNA for the CDR3: TGTGCCAGTACCGACCGGGACAGGGTGGTTTTTACTAATGAAAAACTGTTTTTT. The chain has TRBV19 and TRBJ1-4; the match to TRBD1 covers 9 bases. Trimming took 7 bases from V and 2 from J; bases not matched to a gene: 14. Germline V gene data show CDR1 as LNHDA and CDR2 as SQIVND (reference sequence). CDR3 length: 18 residues. Complete variable domain (other parts from reference TRBV19 and TRBJ1-4): DGGITQSPKYLFRKEGQNVTLSCEQNLNHDAMYWYRQDPGQGLRLIYYSQIVNDFQKGDIAEGYSVSREKKESFPLTVTSAQKNPTAFYLCASTDRDRVVFTNEKLFFGSGTQLSVL.

On this clone itself: Mismatch with germline at one junction end may stem from a read error. V gene TRBV3-1 (or the pseudogene TRBV3-2) combines with J gene TRBJ2-5, with 9 bases aligning to TRBD1. This CDR3 has 12 residues. Germline CDR1 reads LGHDT; CDR2 reads YNNKEL (reference sequence). The CDR3 nucleotides are TGTGCCAGCAGCCCCCGGACAGGGGTTAACGACTTC. Translated: CASSPRTGVNDF.

This clone appeared a single time. The rearrangement joins TRBV6-5 to TRBJ1-1, with TRBD1 as a possible D gene (5 bases). Germline V gene lookup returns CDR1 MNHEY and CDR2 SVGAGI. Trimming shortened V by 5 bases and J by 1 base, and 11 bases separated the two germline ends. The length of the CDR3 is 14 residues. The CDR3 coding sequence is TGTGCCAGCAGTCCAGGGCCACGGAACACTGAAGCTTTCTTT. This codes for CASSPGPRNTEAFF.

This clone appeared a few times. The chain is built from TRBV5-1 and TRBJ2-2; TRBD2 matches 8 bases. CDR3 size: 18 residues. CDR1 and CDR2 (germline): SGHRS, YFSETQ. V gave up 4 bases and J gave up 1 base; unmatched junction bases: 12. CDR3 protein: CASSPDEFGGVNTGELFF. DNA for the CDR3: TGCGCCAGCAGCCCGGACGAATTCGGGGGGGTGAACACCGGGGAGCTGTTTTTT.

The V and J genes are TRBV3-1 (or the pseudogene TRBV3-2) and TRBJ1-4; D is unclear. CDR3 size: 12 residues. Deletions cut 0 bases from V and 10 bases from J, with 6 bases between. Germline V gene sequence: CDR1 LGHDT, CDR2 YNNKEL (reference sequence). Here the CDR3 reads CASSQDPRKLFF. The CDR3 nucleotides read TGTGCCAGCAGCCAAGATCCCAGAAAACTGTTTTTT.